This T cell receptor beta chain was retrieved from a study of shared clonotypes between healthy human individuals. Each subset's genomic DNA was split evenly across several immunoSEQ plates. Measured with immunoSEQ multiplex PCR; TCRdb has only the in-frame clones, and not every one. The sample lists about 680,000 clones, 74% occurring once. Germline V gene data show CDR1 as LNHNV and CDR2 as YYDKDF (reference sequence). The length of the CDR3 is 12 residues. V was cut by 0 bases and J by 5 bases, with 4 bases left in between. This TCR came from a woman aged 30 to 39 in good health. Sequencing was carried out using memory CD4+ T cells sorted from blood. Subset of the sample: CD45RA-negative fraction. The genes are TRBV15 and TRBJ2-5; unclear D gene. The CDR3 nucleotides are TGTGCCACCAGCAGAGAAGGGGAGACCCAGTACTTC. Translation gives CATSREGETQYF.